These 5 T cell receptor beta chains were all obtained from the same sample, sequenced in a study of shared T cell receptors in the human thymus. Clones were sequenced by immunoSEQ multiplex PCR, and TCRdb holds only the in-frame ones, with some missing. The sample has about 660,000 clones, more than 75% seen once. Separately, the same data were catalogued under a study of human thymus T cells.

The sequenced sample consisted of thymocytes. These receptors all stem from a boy younger than two with a congenital heart defect.

The chain carries TRBV2 and TRBJ2-7; D unresolved. V was clipped by 7 bases and J by 5 bases, with 18 bases between them. The CDR3 totals 14 residues. Germline-derived CDR1 and CDR2 are SNHLY and FYNNEI. The CDR3 region has the DNA TGTGCCAGCAACGAACAGCCGCCTTTGAACGAGCAGTACTTC. The encoded protein is CASNEQPPLNEQYF.

A remark on this clone: The sample has other DNA sequences that encode this CDR3 too. The chain employs TRBV5-1 and TRBJ1-2, with TRBD1 matching 9 bases. J was trimmed by 3 bases and V by 4 bases; bases with no gene match: 7. This CDR3 comprises 15 residues. From germline, CDR1 is SGHRS and CDR2 YFSETQ. The CDR3 protein is CASSPRTGVDYGYTF. The CDR3 nucleotides read TGCGCCAGCAGCCCGCGGACAGGGGTAGACTATGGCTACACCTTC.

The chain uses TRBV5-4 and TRBJ2-2; the D gene is possibly TRBD1 (6 bases). Per germline, CDR1 SGHNT and CDR2 YYREEE (reference sequence). The CDR3 extends over 15 amino acids. V lost 5 bases and J lost 2, with 13 bases in between. In nucleotides, the CDR3 is TGTGCCAGCAGTTTGAGACAGGTTAACACCGGGGAGCTGTTTTTT. Its translation: CASSLRQVNTGELFF.

A note on this clone: Other DNA sequences in the same sample also yield this CDR3. This rearrangement joins TRBV6-5 to TRBJ1-2; D is perhaps TRBD1 (6 bases). This CDR3 region has 12 residues. The V end lost 5 bases, the J end lost 4 bases, and 8 bases lay between the germline ends. Looked up from germline, CDR1 is MNHEY and CDR2 is SVGAGI. In nucleotides, the CDR3 is TGTGCCAGCAGTACGGACAGCTATGGCTACACCTTC. It specifies CASSTDSYGYTF.

This clone was seen once. This chain connects TRBV2 to TRBJ2-7; D call uncertain. Germline values: CDR1 SNHLY, CDR2 FYNNEI. The CDR3 contains 13 residues. With 7 bases removed from V and 1 base from J, the gap between germline ends came to 11 bases. Here the CDR3 DNA reads TGTGCCAGCATTCCCAGGTCGTCCTACGAGCAGTACTTC. Its translation is CASIPRSSYEQYF.